These 15 T cell receptor beta chains came from one sample sequenced in a study of identical twins. TCRdb passed the 5' RACE reads through MiXCR, listing each CDR3 protein once. Of more than 1.5 million distinct CDR3 sequences in the sample, under 35% were seen once. Sequenced material: cord blood. All receptors derive from a newborn girl in good health.

Concerning this clonotype itself: A much larger clonotype is one base distant, so this may be a read error. J is TRBJ2-5 and V is TRBV29-1; no firm D call. The germline gives CDR1 SQVTM, CDR2 ANQGSEA. The CDR3 spans 12 residues. The CDR3 bases are TGCAGCGTTGGGCTGTACCAAGAGGCCCAGTACTTC. Translation: CSVGLYQEAQYF.

The chain combines TRBV20-1 with TRBJ2-5, with TRBD2 matching over 7 bases. The CDR3 runs 12 residues. CDR1 DFQATT and CDR2 SNEGSKA come from the germline V gene (reference sequence). V shed 6 bases and J 5 bases; nucleotides not matched to a gene: 6. The CDR3 is CSAGLGEETQYF. The CDR3 DNA sequence: TGCAGTGCCGGACTAGGGGAGGAGACCCAGTACTTC.

This chain links TRBV5-1 with TRBJ2-3, with 11 bases that match TRBD2. The CDR3 is 16 residues long. Germline assignment: CDR1 SGHRS and CDR2 YFSETQ. Trimming removed 0 bases from V and 1 base from J; junction bases left unmatched: 1. The CDR3 DNA reads TGCGCCAGCAGCTTGGCGACTAGCGGGGGCACAGATACGCAGTATTTT. Its translation is CASSLATSGGTDTQYF.

This chain uses TRBV27 with TRBJ2-1; TRBD2 agrees at 7 bases. Germline V lookup: CDR1 MNHEY, CDR2 SMNVEV (reference sequence). The junction had 11 bases not matched to a gene; V was cut back by 2 bases and J by 1 base. CDR3 length: 18 residues. CDR3 loop: CASSLLSSAGVSYNEQFF. As DNA, the CDR3 is TGTGCCAGCAGTTTACTTTCCTCGGCGGGAGTATCCTACAATGAGCAGTTCTTC.

This chain uses TRBV9 with TRBJ2-3; 9 bases are a match to TRBD2. The ends lost 0 bases at V and 3 bases at J; junction bases unmatched: 5. This CDR3 spans 16 amino acids. Germline V CDR1 and CDR2: SGDLS, YYNGEE. This CDR3 reads CASSVADSGSTDTQYF. As DNA, the CDR3 is TGTGCCAGCAGCGTAGCAGATAGCGGGAGTACAGATACGCAGTATTTT.

This clonotype was counted a few times. This sequence joins TRBV6-2 or TRBV6-3 and TRBJ1-1; TRBD1 matches 7 bases. After removal of 1 base from V and 4 bases from J, the junction contained 3 bases not matched to a gene. This CDR3 region has 14 residues. Germline V lookup: CDR1 MNHEY, CDR2 SVGEGT. The CDR3 DNA reads as TGTGCCAGCAGTTACTGGGCAGGGGGCACTGAAGCTTTCTTT. It translates to CASSYWAGGTEAFF.

The rearrangement joins TRBV7-2 to TRBJ2-7, with TRBD2 matching over 10 bases. The CDR3 has 19 amino acids. V lost 2 bases and J lost 3; bases outside the gene matches: 16. Germline loops: CDR1 SGHTA, CDR2 FQGNSA. The chain's CDR3 is CASSLSRLAGRFTGYEQYF. DNA for the CDR3: TGTGCCAGCAGCTTATCCCGACTAGCGGGTCGTTTCACGGGCTACGAGCAGTACTTC.

This clonotype was seen a few times. The chain carries TRBV15 and TRBJ2-3, with D perhaps given as TRBD1 or TRBD2 (5 bases each). The CDR3 covers 16 residues. With 2 bases removed from V and 4 bases from J, the gap between germline ends came to 16 bases. Per germline, CDR1 LNHNV and CDR2 YYDKDF (reference sequence). The CDR3 region is CATSRPIWGSADTQYF. The CDR3 DNA is TGTGCCACCAGCAGACCTATTTGGGGGAGCGCAGATACGCAGTATTTT.

There are many counts of this clonotype. The chain employs TRBV29-1 and TRBJ2-4; D is undetermined. This CDR3 is built from 13 residues. V shed 4 bases and J shed 0 bases, with 7 bases lying between them. CDR1 and CDR2 from the germline V gene are SQVTM and ANQGSEA. CDR3 protein: CSVAQEAKNIQYF. CDR3 DNA: TGCAGCGTTGCTCAGGAAGCCAAAAACATTCAGTACTTC.

V usage is TRBV18 and J usage is TRBJ2-7; a weak D match, TRBD1 (5 bases). Germline CDR1 and CDR2: KGHSH and LQKENI. The V gene lost 2 bases and the J gene lost 4 bases, with 15 bases spanning the gap. This CDR3 has 15 amino acids. The CDR3 loop is CASSPYFTGLYEQYF. The CDR3 nucleotides are TGTGCCAGCTCACCATACTTCACAGGCCTATACGAGCAGTACTTC.

This clonotype was counted many times. V and J are TRBV6-2 or TRBV6-3 and TRBJ2-7; TRBD2 agrees at 7 bases. The CDR3 has 15 amino acids. Losses at the gene ends were 0 bases for V and 0 bases for J; bases not matched to a gene: 2. Germline CDR1 MNHEY, CDR2 SVGEGT. The CDR3 loop reads CASSYSRGSSYEQYF. The CDR3 DNA reads TGTGCCAGCAGTTACTCGCGCGGGAGCTCCTACGAGCAGTACTTC.

This clonotype was observed a few times. The chain employs TRBV20-1 and TRBJ2-3; 15 nucleotides line up with TRBD2. With 5 bases clipped from V and 9 bases from J, the junction kept 6 bases outside the gene matches. The V gene's germline CDR1 is DFQATT and CDR2 SNEGSKA (reference sequence). The CDR3 contains 14 residues. DNA for the CDR3: TGCAGTGCTCGGACTAGCGGGAGGGCCGTGACGCAGTATTTT. This sequence encodes CSARTSGRAVTQYF.

This clonotype was seen a few times. The V and J genes are TRBV28 and TRBJ2-5, with D perhaps TRBD1 (7 bases). V dropped 3 bases and J dropped 0 bases, with 14 bases sitting between them. The CDR3 runs 16 residues. Germline loops: CDR1 MDHEN, CDR2 SYDVKM. CDR3 nucleotide sequence: TGTGCCAGCAGTTTGTCCGGGGGACAGTACCAAGAGACCCAGTACTTC. This translates into CASSLSGGQYQETQYF.

V usage is TRBV27 and J usage is TRBJ2-1, with D possibly matching TRBD2 (6 bases). CDR1 MNHEY and CDR2 SMNVEV come from the germline V gene (reference sequence). The CDR3 sequence is 13 residues long. Trimming stripped 5 bases from V and 9 bases from J, with 14 bases between. The CDR3 region has the DNA TGTGCCAGCAGTGCGGGACTTGAAACTGAGCAGTTCTTC. Amino acids: CASSAGLETEQFF.

This chain uses TRBV5-1 with TRBJ2-1; 7 positions match TRBD2. CDR1 and CDR2 (germline): SGHRS, YFSETQ. The junction had 10 bases not matched to a gene; V was cut back by 4 bases and J by 3 bases. CDR3 length: 16 amino acids. CDR3 sequence (DNA): TGCGCCAGCAGCCTTGCCTGGACTAGAGACTACAATGAGCAGTTCTTC. Amino acids: CASSLAWTRDYNEQFF.